Described below is a single TCR beta chain sequence and its context. The entry originates in a study of blood T cell repertoires in COVID-19. Whole-study context: Some COVID-19 samples were acute and others convalescent; all came from the United States, Italy and Spain. PBMCs, B-cell-depleted T cells, or T cells provided the cDNA or gDNA that made up the material.

V was clipped by 4 bases and J by 3 bases, with 9 bases between them. The CDR3 loop spans 13 amino acids. Germline V gives CDR1 SGHAT, CDR2 FQNNGV. In the study's own analysis: Estimation of nucleated cell counts was performed using reference gene primer amplification. The repertoire was sequenced with immunoSEQ multiplex PCR; TCRdb's copy has only in-frame clones and lacks some. The V and J calls and clone size are taken from that table; D and trimming were inferred from the DNA. Counted here are about 350,000 clones, around 91% occurring once; the ten biggest clones make up more than 3%. The chain has TRBV11-2 and TRBJ1-2; D not resolved. The sample comprised peripheral blood. This receptor was obtained from a woman under 30 who had recovered from COVID-19. The CDR3 here is CASSSNAYYGYTF. In DNA form, the CDR3 reads TGTGCCAGCAGCTCCAACGCGTACTATGGCTACACCTTC.